Below are 19 T cell receptor beta chains sequenced from a single sample in a study of shared clonotypes between healthy human individuals (dated by TCRdb to 2018 to 2020). The receptor library was made with the immunoSEQ multiplex PCR assay. TCRdb carries this immuneACCESS record with in-frame sequences only. Its versions omit some clonotypes, under half of them owing to an unresolved V gene in the studies checked, with the rest unexplained. Recorded for this sample are 2 million to 2.5 million clones; approximately 95% of them occurred a single time. In total, the top ten clones hold about 0.41% of the sample. Source material: naive CD4+ T cells from PBMCs. This specimen's cell subset or site label, per the study, means: CD45RA+ positively selected. The receptors here all came from a man aged 18 to 29 in good health. Some clones in this sample may be carry-over from other donors' samples.

This sequence joins TRBV9 and TRBJ2-5, with a possible D match to TRBD1 (6 bases). In germline, CDR1 is SGDLS, CDR2 YYNGEE. Trimming stripped 3 bases from V and 6 bases from J, with 21 bases between. The CDR3 has 16 residues. CDR3 in amino acids: CASSERGQTHGQTQYF. CDR3 nucleotides: TGTGCCAGCAGCGAACGGGGACAAACTCACGGTCAGACCCAGTACTTC.

The chain couples TRBV5-5 to TRBJ1-3, with D hard to call. The CDR3 loop spans 13 amino acids. Trimming took off 3 bases at V and 1 base at J, with 5 bases between the two ends. Per germline, CDR1 SGHKS and CDR2 YYEKEE (reference sequence). The CDR3 spells CASSYESGNTIYF. CDR3 DNA: TGTGCCAGCAGCTACGAATCTGGAAACACCATATATTTT. Together with reference TRBV5-5 and TRBJ1-3, the CDR3 gives the full variable domain: DAGVTQSPTHLIKTRGQQVTLRCSPISGHKSVSWYQQVLGQGPQFIFQYYEKEERGRGNFPDRFSARQFPNYSSELNVNALLLGDSALYLCASSYESGNTIYFGEGSWLTVV.

This sequence joins TRBV4-1 and TRBJ1-2, with D perhaps matching TRBD1 (6 bases). The CDR3 consists of 14 residues. Germline assignment: CDR1 MGHRA and CDR2 YSYEKL. The germline V and J ends were trimmed by 6 bases and 7 bases, with 18 bases remaining between them. CDR3: CASREPGRGGGYTF. CDR3 DNA sequence: TGCGCCAGCAGAGAGCCGGGCAGGGGCGGTGGCTACACCTTC.

The rearrangement uses TRBV5-4 and TRBJ1-1, with D possibly TRBD1 on 6 matching bases. The ends were cut back, 3 bases at V and 11 bases at J, with 20 bases in the middle. CDR1 and CDR2 from the germline V gene are SGHNT and YYREEE (reference sequence). This CDR3 has 14 amino acids. Here the CDR3 reads CASSSGGGGLAAFF. CDR3 DNA sequence: TGTGCCAGCAGCTCCGGTGGAGGGGGTCTGGCGGCTTTCTTT.

This clone was counted a single time. The chain carries TRBV18 and TRBJ1-5; 7 bases align to TRBD1. Germline CDR1 is KGHSH and CDR2 is LQKENI. The CDR3 totals 14 residues. After removal of 3 bases from V and 9 bases from J, the junction contained 8 bases not matched to a gene. The CDR3 region has the DNA TGTGCCAGCTCACCGCAGGGGGGTCCATGGCCCCAGCATTTT. This sequence encodes CASSPQGGPWPQHF. Together with reference TRBV18 and TRBJ1-5, the CDR3 gives the full variable domain: NAGVMQNPRHLVRRRGQEARLRCSPMKGHSHVYWYRQLPEEGLKFMVYLQKENIIDESGMPKERFSAEFPKEGPSILRIQQVVRGDSAAYFCASSPQGGPWPQHFGDGTRLSIL.

The V call is TRBV18, the J call TRBJ1-1, with D possibly TRBD1 on 6 matching bases. Between the trimmed V and J ends, which lost 4 bases and 6 bases, there was a span of 15 bases. Germline assignment: CDR1 KGHSH and CDR2 LQKENI. This CDR3 comprises 14 residues. CDR3 sequence reads: CASSRQRGAPEAFF. CDR3 DNA sequence: TGTGCCAGCTCACGTCAAAGGGGGGCCCCTGAAGCTTTCTTT.

The chain carries TRBV5-1 and TRBJ2-2; 9 bases line up with TRBD2. Per the germline V gene, CDR1 is SGHRS and CDR2 is YFSETQ. There are 16 residues in the CDR3. With 4 bases clipped from V and 3 bases from J, the junction kept 7 bases outside the gene matches. CDR3 amino acids: CASSDQAGGHTGELFF. In nucleotides, the CDR3 is TGCGCCAGCAGCGACCAAGCGGGAGGCCACACCGGGGAGCTGTTTTTT. Combining the CDR3 with reference TRBV5-1 and TRBJ2-2 gives the whole variable domain KAGVTQTPRYLIKTRGQQVTLSCSPISGHRSVSWYQQTPGQGLQFLFEYFSETQRNKGNFPGRFSGRQFSNSRSEMNVSTLELGDSALYLCASSDQAGGHTGELFFGEGSRLTVL.

This chain uses TRBV18 with TRBJ2-3; TRBD1 aligns across 9 bases. The CDR3 is made up of 16 amino acids. The V gene end was trimmed by 4 bases and the J gene end by 3 bases; junction bases not matched to a gene: 8. Germline V CDR1 and CDR2: KGHSH, LQKENI. The CDR3 region is CASSRNRQGGTDTQYF. The CDR3 DNA reads TGTGCCAGCTCACGGAACAGACAGGGGGGGACAGATACGCAGTATTTT.

The V gene is TRBV2, the J gene TRBJ2-1; 9 bases match TRBD2. J gave up 4 bases and V 5 bases, and 6 bases lay outside the gene matches. Germline lookup yields CDR1 SNHLY and CDR2 FYNNEI. This CDR3 is 15 amino acids long. CDR3 loop: CASSKASGEYNEQFF. The CDR3 DNA sequence: TGTGCCAGCAGTAAGGCTAGCGGGGAATACAATGAGCAGTTCTTC.

Here the CDR3 reads CASSFTGLLNTGELFF. CDR3 DNA sequence: TGTGCCAGCTCATTCACGGGACTGTTGAACACCGGGGAGCTGTTTTTT. The chain links TRBV18 to TRBJ2-2; perhaps TRBD2 as D (6 bases). V lost 5 bases and J 1 base, leaving 14 bases between the germline ends. The CDR3 covers 16 residues. CDR1 and CDR2 from the germline V gene are KGHSH and LQKENI.

Turning to this clone: Other DNA sequences in the same sample also yield this CDR3. The chain couples TRBV2 to TRBJ2-7, with TRBD1 matching 8 bases. Germline V gene lookup returns CDR1 SNHLY and CDR2 FYNNEI. The CDR3 is 14 residues long. V lost 2 bases, J lost 4 bases, and 4 bases stayed unmatched. The CDR3 DNA reads TGTGCCAGCAGTGAACAGGGGGCCTTATACGAGCAGTACTTC. Protein product: CASSEQGALYEQYF. The entire variable domain, with the rest obtained from reference TRBV2 and TRBJ2-7, is as follows: EPEVTQTPSHQVTQMGQEVILRCVPISNHLYFYWYRQILGQKVEFLVSFYNNEISEKSEIFDDQFSVERPDGSNFTLKIRSTKLEDSAMYFCASSEQGALYEQYFGPGTRLTVT.

The chain couples TRBV4-1 to TRBJ1-2; TRBD1 is a possible D gene (5 bases). CDR1 MGHRA and CDR2 YSYEKL come from the germline V gene. V lost 5 bases and J 3 bases, leaving 25 bases between the germline ends. The CDR3 is 18 residues long. CDR3 loop: CASSSPLSKTQDYYGYTF. CDR3 in DNA: TGCGCCAGCAGCTCACCCCTTTCCAAAACACAGGACTACTATGGCTACACCTTC.

This clone was recorded only once. This rearrangement joins TRBV5-1 to TRBJ2-7; 8 nucleotides match TRBD1. The V gene end was trimmed by 1 base and the J gene end by 1 base; junction bases not matched to a gene: 4. Germline assignment: CDR1 SGHRS and CDR2 YFSETQ. The CDR3 length is 15 residues. The CDR3 nucleotides are TGCGCCAGCAGCTTGCGCGGACAGGGATCCTACGAGCAGTACTTC. Its protein is CASSLRGQGSYEQYF.

The chain combines TRBV6-5 with TRBJ1-1; 7 nucleotides align to TRBD1. The CDR3 contains 14 residues. The V and J ends lost 6 bases and 5 bases, in that order; junction bases with no gene match: 9. Looked up from germline, CDR1 is MNHEY and CDR2 is SVGAGI. The CDR3 DNA sequence: TGTGCCAGCAGACCGGACAGGAGGGGAACTGAAGCTTTCTTT. Translated: CASRPDRRGTEAFF.

The chain combines TRBV7-6 with TRBJ2-3; 9 bases are a match to TRBD1. Germline CDR1 reads SGHVS; CDR2 reads FNYEAQ. The CDR3 consists of 14 residues. J gave up 4 bases and V 1 base, and 0 bases lay outside the gene matches. This chain's CDR3 is CASSLGTGADTQYF. CDR3 DNA: TGTGCCAGCAGCTTAGGGACAGGGGCAGATACGCAGTATTTT.

The rearrangement uses TRBV2 and TRBJ2-2; 9 bases align to TRBD1. Per the germline V gene, CDR1 is SNHLY and CDR2 is FYNNEI. V lost 6 bases, J lost 7 bases, and 9 bases stayed unmatched. This CDR3 has 15 residues. The CDR3 nucleotides are TGTGCCAGCAGCTTTTTGGGACAGGGAAACGGGGAGCTGTTTTTT. Translation: CASSFLGQGNGELFF.

The CDR3 nucleotides are TGTGCCAGCAGCCCCGGACTAGCGGGAGGAGGCCTCGAGCAGTACTTC. Protein: CASSPGLAGGGLEQYF. The genes are TRBV7-9 and TRBJ2-7, with TRBD2 matching over 14 bases. Losses at the gene ends were 5 bases for V and 6 bases for J; bases not matched to a gene: 9. Germline V gene data show CDR1 as SEHNR and CDR2 as FQNEAQ (reference sequence). This CDR3 region has 16 residues.

The chain couples TRBV7-2 to TRBJ2-7, with 10 bases that match TRBD1. CDR1 is SGHTA, CDR2 FQGNSA, per germline. The CDR3 runs 16 residues. After removal of 4 bases from V and 3 bases from J, the junction contained 9 bases not matched to a gene. The CDR3 spells CASSSGRGQGLYEQYF. As DNA, the CDR3 is TGTGCCAGCAGCTCGGGACGGGGACAGGGGCTCTACGAGCAGTACTTC. Full variable domain (missing parts from reference TRBV7-2 and TRBJ2-7): GAGVSQSPSNKVTEKGKDVELRCDPISGHTALYWYRQSLGQGLEFLIYFQGNSAPDKSGLPSDRFSAERTGGSVSTLTIQRTQQEDSAVYLCASSSGRGQGLYEQYFGPGTRLTVT.

The DNA for the CDR3 is TGTGCCAGCAGCTTGTTGCGTACTAGCTCTGGGGCCAACGTCCTGACTTTC. As protein: CASSLLRTSSGANVLTF. The genes are TRBV7-9 and TRBJ2-6, with a tentative D call TRBD2 (5 bases). Germline V gene sequence: CDR1 SEHNR, CDR2 FQNEAQ (reference sequence). This CDR3 comprises 17 residues. Trimming removed 3 bases from V and 0 bases from J, with 12 bases in between.